The 11 T cell receptor beta chains given below trace back to one sample, sequenced in a study of lung T cells in sarcoidosis with Löfgren's syndrome. MiXCR, run by TCRdb on the reads, gives a single entry per CDR3 protein. The sample includes 60,000 to 70,000 distinct CDR3 sequences, about 20% of them seen just once. Material: CD4+ T cells from PBMCs. Receptors originate from a human donor with sarcoidosis (Löfgren's syndrome or another form), or a control subject (not recorded which).

Concerning this clonotype itself: A much larger clone lies a single base off, so this may be a read error. This chain links TRBV20-1 with TRBJ2-1; no clear D. The CDR3 extends over 15 amino acids. Germline CDR1 DFQATT, CDR2 SNEGSKA (reference sequence). V dropped 7 bases and J dropped 5 bases, with 21 bases sitting between them. DNA for the CDR3: TGCAGTGTCAACAACGGGCAGGCCGTAAACAATGAGCAGTTCTTC. Its translation is CSVNNGQAVNNEQFF.

There are a few counts of this clonotype. CDR3 DNA: TGTGCCATCAGTGCGACCGGGACAGGGACCACTGAAGCTTTCTTT. Translated, it gives CAISATGTGTTEAFF. The chain couples TRBV10-3 to TRBJ1-1, with TRBD1 matching over 9 bases. With V trimmed by 4 bases and J by 4 bases, 7 bases remained unmatched. The CDR3 has 15 amino acids. Germline CDR1 is ENHRY and CDR2 is SYGVKD.

The sample holds many counts of this clonotype. V and J are TRBV20-1 and TRBJ2-7, with 7 bases aligning to TRBD2. This CDR3 comprises 18 residues. J gave up 3 bases and V 1 base, and 18 bases lay outside the gene matches. In germline, CDR1 is DFQATT, CDR2 SNEGSKA (reference sequence). CDR3 loop: CSARAPTDRLADLYEQYF. The CDR3 region has the DNA TGCAGTGCTAGAGCGCCAACCGACCGACTAGCCGACCTCTACGAGCAGTACTTC.

The J gene is TRBJ1-1, the V gene TRBV29-1, with D possibly matching TRBD1 (6 bases). Germline CDR1 SQVTM, CDR2 ANQGSEA. The CDR3 is 14 residues long. The V end lost 3 bases, the J end lost 3 bases, and 14 bases lay between the germline ends. The CDR3 reads CSVDSGGPDTEAFF. The DNA of the CDR3 is TGCAGCGTTGATTCCGGGGGGCCGGACACTGAAGCTTTCTTT.

Many counts were recorded for this clonotype. The chain carries TRBV27 and TRBJ1-1, with D perhaps matching TRBD1 (5 bases). The length of the CDR3 is 16 residues. The germline V gene has CDR1 MNHEY and CDR2 SMNVEV (reference sequence). With 6 bases removed from V and 1 base from J, the gap between germline ends came to 18 bases. The CDR3 spells CASSPRAGRTNTEAFF. The CDR3 DNA reads TGTGCCAGCAGCCCCCGAGCAGGGAGGACGAACACTGAAGCTTTCTTT.

This clonotype came up many times. V is TRBV20-1 and J is TRBJ1-4; 8 bases fit TRBD1. Trimming took 6 bases from V and 1 from J; bases not matched to a gene: 4. CDR1 DFQATT and CDR2 SNEGSKA come from the germline V gene (reference sequence). The CDR3 covers 14 residues. The CDR3 DNA reads as TGCAGTGCAGTAGACAGGGGAACTAATGAAAAACTGTTTTTT. It yields the protein CSAVDRGTNEKLFF.

The genes are TRBV11-3 and TRBJ2-1, with 9 positions matching TRBD1. Germline V gene sequence: CDR1 SGHNT, CDR2 YENEEA. The V gene end was trimmed by 5 bases and the J gene end by 8 bases; junction bases not matched to a gene: 1. This CDR3 spans 12 amino acids. The CDR3 loop is CASSGTGYEQFF. CDR3 in DNA: TGTGCCAGCAGCGGGACAGGGTATGAGCAGTTCTTC. The full variable domain, in which reference TRBV11-3 and TRBJ2-1 provide the parts outside the CDR3, is EAGVVQSPRYKIIEKKQPVAFWCNPISGHNTLYWYLQNLGQGPELLIRYENEEAVDDSQLPKDRFSAERLKGVDSTLKIQPAELGDSAVYLCASSGTGYEQFFGPGTRLTVL.

This clonotype has ten or more counts. This sequence joins TRBV7-8 and TRBJ2-5, with a possible D match to TRBD2 (6 bases). CDR1 and CDR2 (germline): SGHVS, FQNEAQ. The V end lost 1 base, the J end lost 0 bases, and 12 bases lay between the germline ends. The CDR3 covers 16 residues. CDR3 in DNA: TGTGCCAGCAGCTTAGGAGTGGAGGGAAACCAAGAGACCCAGTACTTC. This sequence encodes CASSLGVEGNQETQYF.

The table lists this clonotype with many counts. This chain connects TRBV6-1 to TRBJ2-3; D tentatively reads TRBD1 or TRBD2 (5 bases each). In germline, CDR1 is MNHNS, CDR2 SASEGT. The CDR3 is 15 residues long. V lost 6 bases and J lost 3, with 16 bases in between. The CDR3 DNA sequence: TGTGCCAGCAGCCTTTCAGGGAGAGGAACAGATACGCAGTATTTT. It is translated as CASSLSGRGTDTQYF.

In its sample, this clonotype was seen a few times. The chain has TRBV29-1 and TRBJ1-2, with 9 bases aligning to TRBD1. Germline loops: CDR1 SQVTM, CDR2 ANQGSEA. The junction had 11 bases not matched to a gene; V was cut back by 7 bases and J by 8 bases. The CDR3 has 13 amino acids. CDR3 loop: CSEKSTGGGGYTF. The CDR3 coding sequence is TGCAGCGAGAAGTCGACAGGGGGAGGGGGCTACACCTTC.

This clonotype was seen more than once but under ten times. The chain links TRBV5-4 to TRBJ2-1, with D unclear. Per the germline V gene, CDR1 is SGHNT and CDR2 is YYREEE (reference sequence). V was clipped by 3 bases and J by 0 bases, with 10 bases between them. This CDR3 has 15 amino acids. CDR3 nucleotides: TGTGCCAGCAGCTATGGACGGAGCTCCTACAATGAGCAGTTCTTC. Amino acid sequence: CASSYGRSSYNEQFF.